The T cell receptor (beta chain) under discussion was sequenced for a study of T cell repertoires in cytomegalovirus infection. TCRdb re-called the reads through MiXCR, storing one row per CDR3 protein. The sample lists around 800,000 distinct CDR3 sequences, 32% occurring once. As for this clonotype: Its antigen is unidentified.

The CDR3 runs to 14 residues. V was trimmed by 5 bases and J by 7 bases, leaving 12 bases between them. The V gene's germline CDR1 is MNHEY and CDR2 SVGEGT. This receptor was taken from a human donor in good health (CMV status not recorded). Some clones in this sample may be carry-over from other donors' samples. The chain joins TRBV6-2 or TRBV6-3 to TRBJ1-6, with D tentatively TRBD1 (5 bases). The sample consisted of cultured CD8+ T cells from PBMCs, taken from culture after CMV antigen stimulation. Written as DNA, the CDR3 is TGTGCCAGCAGTACCGCAGGGTTGAATTCACCCCTCCACTTT. This gives the protein CASSTAGLNSPLHF.